A selection of T cell receptor beta chains follows, all from one sample in a study of cytomegalovirus exposure and HLA in healthy donors. TCRdb's table, derived via immunoSEQ multiplex PCR, lists solely in-frame clones and lacks some. The data show 150,000 to 250,000 clones, with around 80% seen just once and 1.5% to 2% held by the top ten. What was sequenced was PBMCs. These receptors all stem from a man aged 25-45 years in good health and CMV-seronegative. CDR3s include the opening cysteine and the closing phenylalanine or tryptophan. D genes are given only for firm matches. Only part of the rows carry a size: once, few, many, or a class if the clone is expanded.

CATSTDLAYEQYF,TGTGCCACCAGCACAGATTTAGCCTACGAGCAGTACTTC,TRBV15,TRBJ2-7,NA,few,13
CASTPFVAGTGEQYF,TGCGCCAGCACCCCATTCGTAGCGGGAACGGGTGAGCAGTACTTC,TRBV5-1,TRBJ2-7,TRBD2,NA,15
CSVEGTSAATIYNEQFF,TGCAGCGTTGAGGGGACTAGCGCCGCCACTATCTACAATGAGCAGTTCTTC,TRBV29-1,TRBJ2-1,TRBD2,NA,17
CASSAAGTSAGELFF,TGTGCCAGCAGCGCCGCCGGGACTAGCGCCGGGGAGCTGTTTTTT,TRBV11-2,TRBJ2-2,TRBD2,NA,15
CASRGQGVSTDTQYF,TGTGCCAGCAGGGGACAGGGTGTAAGCACAGATACGCAGTATTTT,TRBV6-6,TRBJ2-3,TRBD1,NA,15
CASSLIPGTGFNTEAFF,TGCGCCAGCAGCTTGATCCCCGGGACAGGATTTAACACTGAAGCTTTCTTT,TRBV5-1,TRBJ1-1,TRBD1,NA,17
CASRDRGQETQYF,TGTGCCAGCAGGGACAGGGGGCAGGAGACCCAGTACTTC,TRBV5-5,TRBJ2-5,TRBD1,NA,13
CASSHGTGKFEQYF,TGCGCCAGCAGCCATGGGACAGGGAAGTTCGAGCAGTACTTC,TRBV4-1,TRBJ2-7,TRBD1,NA,14
CASSSQEVQYF,TGTGCCAGCAGCTCGCAGGAAGTGCAGTACTTC,TRBV6-6,TRBJ2-5,NA,NA,11
CSVQGSSYEQYF,TGCAGCGTCCAGGGGAGCTCCTACGAGCAGTACTTC,TRBV29-1,TRBJ2-7,NA,NA,12
CASSIGDWPGETQYF,TGTGCCAGTAGTATAGGGGACTGGCCTGGGGAGACCCAGTACTTC,TRBV19,TRBJ2-5,NA,NA,15
CASSLGTSGTYQETQYF,TGTGCCAGCAGTTTAGGCACTAGCGGGACTTACCAAGAGACCCAGTACTTC,TRBV27,TRBJ2-5,TRBD2,NA,17
CASSYQTGGGYEQYF,TGCGCCAGCAGCTACCAGACAGGGGGAGGCTACGAGCAGTACTTC,TRBV5-1,TRBJ2-7,TRBD1,once,15
CASSLRGGSYNEQFF,TGTGCCAGCAGCTTAAGGGGAGGCTCCTACAATGAGCAGTTCTTC,TRBV7-3,TRBJ2-1,NA,NA,15
CASSPGSSYTGELFF,TGTGCCAGCAGTCCCGGCTCTAGCTACACCGGGGAGCTGTTTTTT,TRBV28,TRBJ2-2,NA,NA,15
CASSLGVRSPQHF,TGTGCCAGCAGCTTGGGGGTCAGGTCGCCCCAGCATTTT,TRBV5-4,TRBJ1-5,NA,few,13
CASGFGGLAGVLSSTDTQYF,TGTGCTAGTGGTTTCGGCGGACTAGCGGGAGTACTCTCTAGCACAGATACGCAGTATTTT,TRBV12-5,TRBJ2-3,TRBD2,NA,20
CASSAQVAGELFF,TGTGCCAGCAGCGCGCAGGTCGCCGGGGAGCTGTTTTTT,TRBV7-3,TRBJ2-2,NA,NA,13
CASSLMGGTEAFF,TGCGCCAGCAGCTTGATGGGGGGCACTGAAGCTTTCTTT,TRBV5-1,TRBJ1-1,NA,NA,13
CASSPGTSHEQYF,TGTGCCAGCAGCCCCGGGACTAGCCACGAGCAGTACTTC,TRBV5-4,TRBJ2-7,TRBD2,NA,13
CASSASGSNEQFF,TGCGCCAGCAGTGCTAGCGGGAGCAATGAGCAGTTCTTC,TRBV10-1,TRBJ2-1,TRBD2,once,13
CASSLGGGNEKLFF,TGTGCCAGCAGCCTAGGGGGAGGGAATGAAAAACTGTTTTTT,TRBV5-6,TRBJ1-4,NA,NA,14
CASSRDTANTGELFF,TGTGCCAGCAGCCGGGACACCGCGAACACCGGGGAGCTGTTTTTT,TRBV13,TRBJ2-2,NA,NA,15
CASSALAGGPNEQFF,TGTGCCAGCAGTGCCCTAGCGGGAGGTCCCAATGAGCAGTTCTTC,TRBV6-4,TRBJ2-1,TRBD2,NA,15
CASSGTGLGNIQYF,TGTGCCAGCAGTGGAACGGGACTCGGAAACATTCAGTACTTC,TRBV25-1,TRBJ2-4,NA,NA,14
CASSYSFRALGTQYF,TGTGCCAGCAGTTACTCATTTAGAGCCCTAGGTACGCAGTATTTT,TRBV6-5,TRBJ2-3,NA,NA,15
CARSDVGAWETQYF,TGTGCCAGAAGCGATGTTGGGGCATGGGAGACCCAGTACTTC,TRBV5-3,TRBJ2-5,NA,few,14
CASSLALNTEAFF,TGTGCCAGCAGTTTAGCTTTGAACACTGAAGCTTTCTTT,TRBV6-5,TRBJ1-1,NA,NA,13
CASSSLPGVQHF,TGTGCCAGCAGCTCGCTTCCGGGAGTCCAGCATTTT,TRBV11-2,TRBJ1-5,NA,NA,12
CATLTDMNTEAFF,TGTGCCACCCTGACAGACATGAACACTGAAGCTTTCTTT,TRBV10-3,TRBJ1-1,NA,once,13
CASSLSGEETQYF,TGTGCCAGCAGTTTATCGGGGGAAGAGACCCAGTACTTC,TRBV28,TRBJ2-5,NA,NA,13
CAWSLTSGSTDTQYF,TGTGCCTGGAGCTTGACTAGCGGAAGCACAGATACGCAGTATTTT,TRBV30,TRBJ2-3,TRBD2,NA,15
CASSHKTGGSNYGYTF,TGCGCCAGCAGCCACAAGACAGGGGGCTCGAACTATGGCTACACCTTC,TRBV4-1,TRBJ1-2,TRBD1,NA,16
CASSQGPLLAGEETQYF,TGCGCCAGCAGCCAAGGACCGTTACTAGCGGGAGAAGAGACCCAGTACTTC,TRBV4-1,TRBJ2-5,TRBD2,NA,17
CASSFSRTGNTEAFF,TGTGCCAGCAGTTTCTCCCGGACAGGGAACACTGAAGCTTTCTTT,TRBV28,TRBJ1-1,TRBD1,NA,15
CASSEFEASSARSPYF,TGTGCCAGCAGTGAATTCGAGGCTAGCTCGGCCCGATCGCCGTACTTC,TRBV6-1,TRBJ2-5,NA,NA,16
CASGPPQGEMNTEAFF,TGTGCCAGTGGTCCGCCGCAGGGCGAGATGAACACTGAAGCTTTCTTT,TRBV19,TRBJ1-1,NA,NA,16
CASSTGGLSSYNEQFF,TGTGCCAGTAGTACGGGGGGGTTAAGCTCCTACAATGAGCAGTTCTTC,TRBV19,TRBJ2-1,TRBD2,NA,16
CASSPWDSALNYGYTF,TGCGCCAGCAGCCCATGGGACAGCGCGCTTAACTATGGCTACACCTTC,TRBV4-1,TRBJ1-2,TRBD1,NA,16
CASSLAGRVDQPQHF,TGCGCCAGCAGCTTGGCCGGCAGGGTAGATCAGCCCCAGCATTTT,TRBV5-1,TRBJ1-5,NA,once,15
CAWRGQSYEQYF,TGTGCCTGGAGGGGGCAGAGCTACGAGCAGTACTTC,TRBV30,TRBJ2-7,NA,NA,12
CASSVSGRGYEQYF,TGTGCCAGCAGCGTAAGCGGGAGGGGGTACGAGCAGTACTTC,TRBV9,TRBJ2-7,TRBD2,NA,14
CASSESKSGLNTGELFF,TGCGCCAGCAGTGAGTCGAAAAGCGGGTTGAACACCGGGGAGCTGTTTTTT,TRBV10-1,TRBJ2-2,NA,NA,17
CAISEGQSGNQPQHF,TGTGCCATCAGTGAGGGGCAGAGTGGGAATCAGCCCCAGCATTTT,TRBV10-3,TRBJ1-5,NA,NA,15
CASSFGYEQYF,TGTGCCAGCAGCTTCGGCTACGAGCAGTACTTC,TRBV5-5,TRBJ2-7,NA,NA,11
CATSRDLGAGNTIYF,TGTGCCACCAGCAGAGATCTAGGGGCTGGAAACACCATATATTTT,TRBV15,TRBJ1-3,NA,NA,15
CASSLPGLKYGYTF,TGTGCCAGCAGTTTGCCAGGACTGAAGTATGGCTACACCTTC,TRBV28,TRBJ1-2,NA,NA,14
CASTRTGPYEQYF,TGTGCCAGTACTCGAACAGGGCCCTACGAGCAGTACTTC,TRBV28,TRBJ2-7,NA,NA,13
CASSLMARETQYF,TGTGCCAGCAGCTTAATGGCTCGAGAGACCCAGTACTTC,TRBV7-9,TRBJ2-5,NA,NA,13
CASSLSPTGSKAREQYF,TGTGCCAGCAGTTTATCTCCGACAGGGAGTAAGGCGCGAGAGCAGTACTTC,TRBV27,TRBJ2-7,TRBD1,NA,17
CASISSGEQFF,TGCGCCAGCATCTCTAGCGGTGAGCAGTTCTTC,TRBV5-1,TRBJ2-1,TRBD2,few,11
CAIGGTANTEAFF,TGTGCCATCGGCGGGACGGCGAACACTGAAGCTTTCTTT,TRBV10-3,TRBJ1-1,NA,NA,13
CASFRGTFPYEQYF,TGTGCCAGCTTCCGGGGGACTTTTCCCTACGAGCAGTACTTC,TRBV28,TRBJ2-7,NA,NA,14
CASSSITSGYEQYF,TGTGCCAGCAGCTCCATTACTAGCGGTTACGAGCAGTACTTC,TRBV11-2,TRBJ2-7,TRBD2,NA,14
CASSHLAGAGETQYF,TGCGCCAGCAGCCATTTAGCGGGAGCTGGAGAGACCCAGTACTTC,TRBV4-1,TRBJ2-5,TRBD2,NA,15
CASSAEGGSTGNTIYF,TGTGCCAGCAGCGCCGAGGGAGGGTCAACTGGAAACACCATATATTTT,TRBV9,TRBJ1-3,NA,NA,16
CASARTGTGTYEQYF,TGTGCCAGCGCCCGTACCGGGACAGGGACCTACGAGCAGTACTTC,TRBV2,TRBJ2-7,TRBD1,NA,15
CASSLNSGANTGELFF,TGTGCCAGCAGCTTAAATAGCGGAGCCAACACCGGGGAGCTGTTTTTT,TRBV7-3,TRBJ2-2,NA,NA,16
CASSPHQGIQPNYGYTF,TGCGCCAGCAGCCCCCACCAGGGGATACAACCTAACTATGGCTACACCTTC,TRBV4-1,TRBJ1-2,NA,NA,17